This TCR beta chain was identified during a study of blood T cell repertoires in COVID-19. Study background: PBMCs, B-cell-depleted T cells, or T cells provided the cDNA or gDNA that made up the material.

Authors' methods: Researchers report that nucleated cell counts were estimated from reference gene primer amplification. The protocol was immunoSEQ multiplex PCR, while the TCRdb copy is restricted to in-frame clones and leaves out a portion. The DNA gave D and trimming, while V, J and clone size come from that table. Among approximately 100,000 clones listed, 75% to 90% were seen once. V gave up 0 bases and J gave up 1 base; unmatched junction bases: 8. Germline lookup yields CDR1 SGHRS and CDR2 YFSETQ. This CDR3 is built from 17 residues. The TCR sequence derives from an elderly woman with acute or convalescent COVID-19. Sequenced material: peripheral blood. V and J are TRBV5-1 and TRBJ2-5; 8 bases map to TRBD2. CDR3 loop: CASSLGVLAEPQETQYF. Here the CDR3 DNA reads TGCGCCAGCAGCTTGGGGGTACTAGCGGAACCCCAAGAGACCCAGTACTTC.